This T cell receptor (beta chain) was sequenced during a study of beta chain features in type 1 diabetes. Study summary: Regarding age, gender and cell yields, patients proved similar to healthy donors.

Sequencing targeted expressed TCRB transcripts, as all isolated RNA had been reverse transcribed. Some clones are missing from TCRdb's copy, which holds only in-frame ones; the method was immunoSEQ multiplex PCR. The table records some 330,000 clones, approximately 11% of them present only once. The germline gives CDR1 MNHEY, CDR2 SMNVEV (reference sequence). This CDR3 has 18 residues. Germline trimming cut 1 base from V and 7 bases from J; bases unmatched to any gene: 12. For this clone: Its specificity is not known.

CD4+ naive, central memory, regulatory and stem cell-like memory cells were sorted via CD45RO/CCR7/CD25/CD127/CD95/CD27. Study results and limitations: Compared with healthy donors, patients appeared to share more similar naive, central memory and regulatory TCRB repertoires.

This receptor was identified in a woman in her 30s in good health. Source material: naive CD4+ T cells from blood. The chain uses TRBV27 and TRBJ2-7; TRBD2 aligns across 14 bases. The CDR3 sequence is CASSLYLFGTSGSGEQYF. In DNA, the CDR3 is TGTGCCAGCAGTTTATACCTTTTTGGGACTAGCGGGAGCGGGGAGCAGTACTTC.